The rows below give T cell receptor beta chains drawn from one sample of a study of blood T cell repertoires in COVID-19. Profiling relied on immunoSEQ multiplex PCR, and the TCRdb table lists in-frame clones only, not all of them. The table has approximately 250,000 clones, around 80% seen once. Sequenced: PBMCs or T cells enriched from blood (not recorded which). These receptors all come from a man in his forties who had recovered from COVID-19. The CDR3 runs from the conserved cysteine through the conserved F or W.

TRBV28,CASTTSGRSNEKLFF
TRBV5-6,CASSSLAFEQYF
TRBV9,CASNSYRGEGTEAFF
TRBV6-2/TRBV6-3,CASSYLLGGGDNQPQHF
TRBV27,CASSLFGASGLNEQFF
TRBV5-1,CASGEGQGDSPLHF
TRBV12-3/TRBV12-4,CASSPSEDYGYTF
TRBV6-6,CASSKGREHEKLFF
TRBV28,CASSLRLAAFTDTQYF
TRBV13,CASSYPTGWSSGANVLTF